The clone carrying this T cell receptor (beta chain) has at least ten counts. The data stem from a study of CD8 T cells in ankylosing spondylitis. Via MiXCR, TCRdb re-called the 5' RACE reads, giving one row per CDR3 protein. The table has 150,000 to 200,000 distinct CDR3 sequences, roughly 20% seen once. Germline assignment: CDR1 DFQATT and CDR2 SNEGSKA (reference sequence). CDR3 size: 15 residues. Trimming removed 6 bases at V and 0 bases at J, with 17 bases between. The rearrangement links TRBV20-1 to TRBJ2-5; TRBD1 is a possible D gene (6 bases). The sequenced material came from blood, either unsorted or a sorted T cell fraction (not recorded which). The sequence derives from a male donor aged 5 to 29 with ankylosing spondylitis or in good health (not recorded which). CDR3: CSATGQGKYQETQYF. The CDR3 nucleotides are TGCAGTGCAACGGGACAAGGGAAGTACCAAGAGACCCAGTACTTC.